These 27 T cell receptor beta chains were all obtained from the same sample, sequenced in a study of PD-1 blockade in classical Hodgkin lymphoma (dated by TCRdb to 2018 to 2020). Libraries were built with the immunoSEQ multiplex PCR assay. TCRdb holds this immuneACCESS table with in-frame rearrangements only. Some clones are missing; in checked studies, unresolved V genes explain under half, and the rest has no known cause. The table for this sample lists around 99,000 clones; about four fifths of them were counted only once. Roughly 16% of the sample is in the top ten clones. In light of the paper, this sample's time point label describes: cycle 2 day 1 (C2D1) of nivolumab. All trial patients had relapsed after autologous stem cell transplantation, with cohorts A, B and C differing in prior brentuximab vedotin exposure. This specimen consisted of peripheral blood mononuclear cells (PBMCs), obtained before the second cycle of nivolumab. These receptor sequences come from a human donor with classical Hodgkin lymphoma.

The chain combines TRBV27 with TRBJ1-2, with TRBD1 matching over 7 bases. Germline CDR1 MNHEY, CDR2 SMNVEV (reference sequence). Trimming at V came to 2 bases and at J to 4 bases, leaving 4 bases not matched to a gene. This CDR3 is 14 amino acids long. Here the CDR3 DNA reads TGTGCCAGCAGTTTAGTAGGGGGCCTCTATGGCTACACCTTC. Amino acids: CASSLVGGLYGYTF.

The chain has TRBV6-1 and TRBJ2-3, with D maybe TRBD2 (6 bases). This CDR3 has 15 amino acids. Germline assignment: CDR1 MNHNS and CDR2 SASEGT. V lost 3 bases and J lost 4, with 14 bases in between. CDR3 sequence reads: CASSEGVSGPDTQYF. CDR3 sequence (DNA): TGTGCCAGCAGTGAGGGGGTTAGCGGCCCAGATACGCAGTATTTT.

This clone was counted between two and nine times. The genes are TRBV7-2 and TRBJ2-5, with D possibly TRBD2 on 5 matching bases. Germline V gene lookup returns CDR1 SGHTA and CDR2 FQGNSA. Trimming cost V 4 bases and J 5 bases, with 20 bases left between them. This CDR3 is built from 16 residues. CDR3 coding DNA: TGTGCCAGCAGCTCGCCGGGGAAGGGAGTCGGTGAGACCCAGTACTTC. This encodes CASSSPGKGVGETQYF. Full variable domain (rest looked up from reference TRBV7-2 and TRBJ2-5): GAGVSQSPSNKVTEKGKDVELRCDPISGHTALYWYRQSLGQGLEFLIYFQGNSAPDKSGLPSDRFSAERTGGSVSTLTIQRTQQEDSAVYLCASSSPGKGVGETQYFGPGTRLLVL.

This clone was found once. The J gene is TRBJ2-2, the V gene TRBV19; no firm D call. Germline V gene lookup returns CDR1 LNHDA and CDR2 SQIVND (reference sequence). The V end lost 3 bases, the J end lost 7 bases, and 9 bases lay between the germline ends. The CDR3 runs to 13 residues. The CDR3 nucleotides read TGTGCCAGTAGTATTCGTGGGGACGGGGAGCTGTTTTTT. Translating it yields CASSIRGDGELFF.

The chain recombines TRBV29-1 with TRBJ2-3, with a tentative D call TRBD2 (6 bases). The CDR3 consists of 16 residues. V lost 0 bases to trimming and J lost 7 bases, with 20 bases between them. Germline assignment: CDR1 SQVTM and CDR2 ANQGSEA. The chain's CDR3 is CSVEDPASARRYTQYF. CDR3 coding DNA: TGCAGCGTTGAAGATCCGGCTAGCGCCAGGAGGTATACGCAGTATTTT.

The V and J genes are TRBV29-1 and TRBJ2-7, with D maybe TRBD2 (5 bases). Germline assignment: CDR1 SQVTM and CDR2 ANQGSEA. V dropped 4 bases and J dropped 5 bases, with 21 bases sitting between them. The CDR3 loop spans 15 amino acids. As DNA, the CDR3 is TGCAGCGTTGTGAGTAGGGCTAGAGCGGCCCACGAGCAGTACTTC. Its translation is CSVVSRARAAHEQYF.

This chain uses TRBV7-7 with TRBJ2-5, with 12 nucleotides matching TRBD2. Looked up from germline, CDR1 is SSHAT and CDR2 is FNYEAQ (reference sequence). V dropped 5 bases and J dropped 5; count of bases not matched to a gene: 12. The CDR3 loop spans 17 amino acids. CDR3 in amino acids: CASSPRTSGALSETQYF. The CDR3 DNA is TGTGCCAGCAGCCCCCGGACTAGCGGGGCCCTGAGTGAGACCCAGTACTTC.

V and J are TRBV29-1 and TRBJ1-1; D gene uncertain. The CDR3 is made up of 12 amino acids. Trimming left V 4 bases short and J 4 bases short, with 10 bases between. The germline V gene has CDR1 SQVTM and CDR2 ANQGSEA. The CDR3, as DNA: TGCAGCGTTGTGAAGGCGGGCACTGAAGCTTTCTTT. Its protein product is CSVVKAGTEAFF. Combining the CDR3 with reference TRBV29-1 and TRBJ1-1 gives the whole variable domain SAVISQKPSRDICQRGTSLTIQCQVDSQVTMMFWYRQQPGQSLTLIATANQGSEATYESGFVIDKFPISRPNLTFSTLTVSNMSPEDSSIYLCSVVKAGTEAFFGQGTRLTVV.

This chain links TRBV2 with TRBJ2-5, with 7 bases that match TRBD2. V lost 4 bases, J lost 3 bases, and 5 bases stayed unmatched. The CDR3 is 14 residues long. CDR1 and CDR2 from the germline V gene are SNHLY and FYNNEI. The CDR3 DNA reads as TGTGCCAGCAGTGCCGGACTAGGGGAAGAGACCCAGTACTTC. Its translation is CASSAGLGEETQYF.

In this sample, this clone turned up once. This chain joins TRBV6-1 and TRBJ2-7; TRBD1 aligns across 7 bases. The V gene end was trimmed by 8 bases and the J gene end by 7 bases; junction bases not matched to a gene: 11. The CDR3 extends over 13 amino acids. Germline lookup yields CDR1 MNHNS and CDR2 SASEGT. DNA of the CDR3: TGTGCCAGCGGCCGGGACAGTTTTTGGGAGCAGTACTTC. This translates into CASGRDSFWEQYF.

The CDR3 bases are TGTGCCAGCAGCTTGGCTGATAACTATGGCTACACCTTC. It yields the protein CASSLADNYGYTF. The chain joins TRBV5-5 to TRBJ1-2; D remains ambiguous. The CDR3 has 13 residues. V was shortened by 0 bases and J by 1 base, with 4 bases between the two germline ends. Germline lookup yields CDR1 SGHKS and CDR2 YYEKEE (reference sequence). Variable domain in full (rest from reference TRBV5-5 and TRBJ1-2): DAGVTQSPTHLIKTRGQQVTLRCSPISGHKSVSWYQQVLGQGPQFIFQYYEKEERGRGNFPDRFSARQFPNYSSELNVNALLLGDSALYLCASSLADNYGYTFGSGTRLTVV.

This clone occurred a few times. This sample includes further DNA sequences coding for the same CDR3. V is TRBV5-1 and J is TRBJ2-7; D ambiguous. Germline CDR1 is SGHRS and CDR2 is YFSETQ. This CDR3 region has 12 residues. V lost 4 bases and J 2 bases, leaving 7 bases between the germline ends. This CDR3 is CASSPGAYEQYF. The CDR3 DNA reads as TGCGCCAGCAGCCCTGGTGCCTACGAGCAGTACTTC.

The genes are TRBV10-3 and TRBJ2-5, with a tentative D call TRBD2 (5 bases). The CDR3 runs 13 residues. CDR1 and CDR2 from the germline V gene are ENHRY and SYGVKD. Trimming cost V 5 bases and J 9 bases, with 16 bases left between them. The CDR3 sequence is CAISNTGLGAQYF. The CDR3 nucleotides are TGTGCCATCAGTAACACCGGGCTCGGGGCCCAGTACTTC.

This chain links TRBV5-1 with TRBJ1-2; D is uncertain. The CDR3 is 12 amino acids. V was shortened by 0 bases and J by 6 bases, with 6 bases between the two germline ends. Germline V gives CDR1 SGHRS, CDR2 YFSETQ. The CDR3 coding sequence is TGCGCCAGCAGCTTGGGAATTCATGGCTACACCTTC. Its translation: CASSLGIHGYTF.

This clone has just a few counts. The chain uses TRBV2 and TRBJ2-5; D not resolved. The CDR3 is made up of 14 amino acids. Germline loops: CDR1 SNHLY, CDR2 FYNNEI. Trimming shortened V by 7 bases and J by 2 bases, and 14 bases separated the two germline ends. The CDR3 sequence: CASNRQHQQETQYF. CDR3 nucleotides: TGTGCCAGCAATCGACAACACCAACAAGAGACCCAGTACTTC. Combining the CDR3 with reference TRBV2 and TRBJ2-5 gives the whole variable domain EPEVTQTPSHQVTQMGQEVILRCVPISNHLYFYWYRQILGQKVEFLVSFYNNEISEKSEIFDDQFSVERPDGSNFTLKIRSTKLEDSAMYFCASNRQHQQETQYFGPGTRLLVL.

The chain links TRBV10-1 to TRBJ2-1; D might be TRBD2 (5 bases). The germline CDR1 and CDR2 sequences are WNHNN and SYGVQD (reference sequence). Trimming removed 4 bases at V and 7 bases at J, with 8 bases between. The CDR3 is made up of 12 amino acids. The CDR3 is CASSGTGNEQFF. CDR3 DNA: TGCGCCAGCAGTGGGACGGGGAATGAGCAGTTCTTC.

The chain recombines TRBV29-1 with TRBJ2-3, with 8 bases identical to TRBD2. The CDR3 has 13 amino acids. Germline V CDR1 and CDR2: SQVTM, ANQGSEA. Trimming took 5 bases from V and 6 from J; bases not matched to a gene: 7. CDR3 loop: CSVTGGVRDTQYF. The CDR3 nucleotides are TGCAGCGTTACCGGGGGGGTGAGGGATACGCAGTATTTT.

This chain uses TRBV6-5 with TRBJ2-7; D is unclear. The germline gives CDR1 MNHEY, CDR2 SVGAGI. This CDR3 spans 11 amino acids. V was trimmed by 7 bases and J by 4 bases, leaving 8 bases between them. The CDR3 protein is CASTSRYEQYF. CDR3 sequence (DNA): TGTGCCAGCACATCCCGATACGAGCAGTACTTC.

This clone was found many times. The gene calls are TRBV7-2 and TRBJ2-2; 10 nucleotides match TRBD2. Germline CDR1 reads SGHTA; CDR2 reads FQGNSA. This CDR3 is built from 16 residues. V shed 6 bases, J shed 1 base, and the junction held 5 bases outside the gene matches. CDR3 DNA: TGTGCCAGCAGAAGGACTAGCGGAATGAACACCGGGGAGCTGTTTTTT. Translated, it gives CASRRTSGMNTGELFF. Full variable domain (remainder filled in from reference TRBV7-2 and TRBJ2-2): GAGVSQSPSNKVTEKGKDVELRCDPISGHTALYWYRQSLGQGLEFLIYFQGNSAPDKSGLPSDRFSAERTGGSVSTLTIQRTQQEDSAVYLCASRRTSGMNTGELFFGEGSRLTVL.

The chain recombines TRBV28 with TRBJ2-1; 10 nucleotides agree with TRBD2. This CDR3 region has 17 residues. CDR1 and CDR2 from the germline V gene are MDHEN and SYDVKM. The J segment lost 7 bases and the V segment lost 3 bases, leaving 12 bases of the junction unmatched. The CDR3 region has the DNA TGTGCCAGCAGTTTTGAAGCGGGAGGGCCCTTAGGGAATGAGCAGTTCTTC. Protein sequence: CASSFEAGGPLGNEQFF.

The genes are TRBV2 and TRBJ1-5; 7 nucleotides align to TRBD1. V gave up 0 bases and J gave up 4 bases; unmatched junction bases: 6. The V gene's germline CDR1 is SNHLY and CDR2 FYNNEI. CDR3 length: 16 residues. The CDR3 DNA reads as TGTGCCAGCAGTGAAGCGGTAGGGGGCTCAAATCAGCCCCAGCATTTT. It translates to CASSEAVGGSNQPQHF.

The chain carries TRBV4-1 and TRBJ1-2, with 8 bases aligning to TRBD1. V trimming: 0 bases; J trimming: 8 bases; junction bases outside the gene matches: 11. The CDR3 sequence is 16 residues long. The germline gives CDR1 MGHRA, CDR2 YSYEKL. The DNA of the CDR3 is TGCGCCAGCAGCCAAGAGAGGGACAGGTGGTTTCGGGGCTACACCTTC. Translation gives CASSQERDRWFRGYTF.

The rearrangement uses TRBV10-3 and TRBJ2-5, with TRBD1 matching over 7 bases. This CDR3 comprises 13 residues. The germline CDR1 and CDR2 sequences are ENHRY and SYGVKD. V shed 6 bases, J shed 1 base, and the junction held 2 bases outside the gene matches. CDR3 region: CAIRDRAQETQYF. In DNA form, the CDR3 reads TGTGCCATCAGAGACAGGGCCCAAGAGACCCAGTACTTC.

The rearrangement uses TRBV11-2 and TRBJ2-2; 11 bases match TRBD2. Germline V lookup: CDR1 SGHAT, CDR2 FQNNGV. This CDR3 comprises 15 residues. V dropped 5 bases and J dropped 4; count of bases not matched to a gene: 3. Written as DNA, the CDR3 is TGTGCCAGCAGCGACGGACTAGCGGGCACCGGGGAGCTGTTTTTT. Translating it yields CASSDGLAGTGELFF.

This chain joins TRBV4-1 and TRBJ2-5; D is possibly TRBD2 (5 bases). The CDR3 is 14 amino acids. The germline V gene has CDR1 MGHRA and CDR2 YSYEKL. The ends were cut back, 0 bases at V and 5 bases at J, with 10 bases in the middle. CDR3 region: CASSQDPSSETQYF. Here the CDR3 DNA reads TGCGCCAGCAGCCAAGATCCTAGCTCGGAGACCCAGTACTTC.

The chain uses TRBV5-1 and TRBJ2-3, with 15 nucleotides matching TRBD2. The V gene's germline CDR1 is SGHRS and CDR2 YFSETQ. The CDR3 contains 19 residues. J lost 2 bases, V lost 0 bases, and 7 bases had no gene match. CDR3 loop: CASSLEGLAGGVPTDTQYF. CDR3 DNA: TGCGCCAGCAGCTTGGAAGGACTAGCGGGAGGGGTCCCCACAGATACGCAGTATTTT. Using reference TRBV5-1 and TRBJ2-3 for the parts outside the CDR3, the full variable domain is KAGVTQTPRYLIKTRGQQVTLSCSPISGHRSVSWYQQTPGQGLQFLFEYFSETQRNKGNFPGRFSGRQFSNSRSEMNVSTLELGDSALYLCASSLEGLAGGVPTDTQYFGPGTRLTVL.

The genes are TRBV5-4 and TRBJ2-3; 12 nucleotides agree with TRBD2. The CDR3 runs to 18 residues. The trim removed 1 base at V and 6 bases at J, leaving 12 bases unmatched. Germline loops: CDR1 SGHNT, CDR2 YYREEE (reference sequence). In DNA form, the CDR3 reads TGTGCCAGCAGCTTGCCGACTAGCGGGAGTACCGGGAGGGATACGCAGTATTTT. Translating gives CASSLPTSGSTGRDTQYF. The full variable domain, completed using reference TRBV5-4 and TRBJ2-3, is ETGVTQSPTHLIKTRGQQVTLRCSSQSGHNTVSWYQQALGQGPQFIFQYYREEENGRGNFPPRFSGLQFPNYSSELNVNALELDDSALYLCASSLPTSGSTGRDTQYFGPGTRLTVL.